These 10 T cell receptor beta chains share one sample of origin, sequenced in a study of vaccination and CD4 T cells after COVID-19. At the Johns Hopkins FTIC core, DNA taken from cultured CD4+ T cells was sequenced by way of the Oncomine TCR Beta short-read assay. TCRdb reanalysed the PCR reads using MiXCR and keeps one entry per CDR3 protein. The data contain roughly 15,000 distinct CDR3 sequences, approximately 60% of them singletons. Treatment noted: approximately 11-day PBMC culture with coronavirus spike peptide pools or control peptides (ViraFEST assay). These receptors' targets are unknown. The sample taken for sequencing was CD4+ T cells from blood, cultured in vitro. Every receptor here comes from a human donor who had recovered from COVID-19.

The J gene is TRBJ1-1, the V gene TRBV20-1; D remains unclear. This CDR3 has 13 residues. Germline CDR1 DFQATT, CDR2 SNEGSKA (reference sequence). Trimming removed 6 bases at V and 2 bases at J, with 13 bases between. CDR3 DNA: TGCAGTGCCAGCACCCATCTTAACACTGAAGCTTTCTTT. Residues: CSASTHLNTEAFF.

This clonotype was observed a handful of times. This sequence joins TRBV7-2 and TRBJ1-1, with TRBD1 as a possible D gene (5 bases). Trimming stripped 7 bases from V and 4 bases from J, with 16 bases between. The CDR3 runs 14 residues. CDR1 is SGHTA and CDR2 is FQGNSA in the germline V gene. CDR3 protein: CASTPGGSATEAFF. The CDR3 region has the DNA TGTGCCAGCACCCCTGGGGGGTCGGCCACTGAAGCTTTCTTT.

The CDR3 loop reads CASSLTVTYGYTF. CDR3 DNA: TGTGCCAGCAGCTTGACAGTTACCTATGGCTACACCTTC. The V call is TRBV7-2, the J call TRBJ1-2; tentatively, D is TRBD1 (5 bases). Trimming removed 3 bases at V and 4 bases at J, with 9 bases between. CDR1 SGHTA and CDR2 FQGNSA come from the germline V gene. The CDR3 spans 13 residues. Full variable domain (remainder filled in from reference TRBV7-2 and TRBJ1-2): GAGVSQSPSNKVTEKGKDVELRCDPISGHTALYWYRQSLGQGLEFLIYFQGNSAPDKSGLPSDRFSAERTGGSVSTLTIQRTQQEDSAVYLCASSLTVTYGYTFGSGTRLTVV.

The chain has TRBV6-2 or TRBV6-3 and TRBJ1-5; the D gene is possibly TRBD1 (5 bases). The germline V gene encodes CDR1 MNHEY and CDR2 SVGEGT. Between the trimmed V and J ends, which lost 5 bases and 2 bases, there was a span of 10 bases. The CDR3 spans 14 residues. The CDR3 nucleotides read TGTGCCAGCAGTCCGACAGATCGCAATCAGCCCCAGCATTTT. Its translation is CASSPTDRNQPQHF.

CDR3 bases: TGTGCCAGCAGTCCGTGGGCGCCCGATAATTCACCCCTCCACTTT. Amino acid sequence: CASSPWAPDNSPLHF. The chain recombines TRBV27 with TRBJ1-6; D not resolved. There are 15 residues in the CDR3. CDR1 is MNHEY and CDR2 is SMNVEV in the germline V gene (reference sequence). The V end lost 5 bases, the J end lost 5 bases, and 13 bases lay between the germline ends.

The J gene is TRBJ2-2, the V gene TRBV24-1, with TRBD1 matching 10 bases. The trim removed 9 bases at V and 5 bases at J, leaving 8 bases unmatched. Germline-derived CDR1 and CDR2 are KGHDR and SFDVKD. The length of the CDR3 is 15 residues. Here the CDR3 DNA reads TGTGCCACCGAACCCGGGACAGGGGTAACCGGGGAGCTGTTTTTT. Residues: CATEPGTGVTGELFF.

This chain links TRBV6-1 with TRBJ1-4; D not resolved. V was cut by 5 bases and J by 8 bases, with 6 bases left in between. This CDR3 contains 11 residues. The germline V gene encodes CDR1 MNHNS and CDR2 SASEGT. The DNA of the CDR3 is TGTGCCAGCAGTCTACAGGAAAAACTGTTTTTT. It is translated as CASSLQEKLFF.

The chain joins TRBV6-2 or TRBV6-3 to TRBJ1-1; D may be TRBD1 (5 bases). The CDR3 is made up of 14 amino acids. Germline CDR1 and CDR2: MNHEY and SVGEGT. Trimming stripped 2 bases from V and 6 bases from J, with 13 bases between. CDR3 amino acids: CASSYLTRDPEAFF. As DNA, the CDR3 is TGTGCCAGCAGTTACCTAACCAGGGATCCTGAAGCTTTCTTT.

The rearrangement links TRBV7-9 to TRBJ2-3; D unresolved. Germline V gives CDR1 SEHNR, CDR2 FQNEAQ (reference sequence). With 3 bases removed from V and 2 bases from J, the gap between germline ends came to 12 bases. The CDR3 length is 15 residues. The CDR3 DNA follows: TGTGCCAGCAGCTTGTTCACAGCGCCCACAGATACGCAGTATTTT. Its translation: CASSLFTAPTDTQYF.

The chain uses TRBV7-7 and TRBJ2-2; unclear D gene. Germline loops: CDR1 SSHAT, CDR2 FNYEAQ (reference sequence). The CDR3 totals 13 residues. The V gene lost 2 bases and the J gene lost 6 bases, with 7 bases spanning the gap. The CDR3 reads CASSLTASGELFF. CDR3 DNA sequence: TGTGCCAGCAGCTTAACAGCCTCCGGGGAGCTGTTTTTT.